This T cell receptor beta chain was recorded in a study of blood T cell repertoires in COVID-19 (dated by TCRdb to about 2020). Describing the broader study: Samples covering the acute and convalescent phases of COVID-19 were provided by collaborators in the United States, Italy and Spain. The samples were drawn from the first 160 participants of the ongoing ImmuneRACE study and from some 1,300 subjects provided by 6 global collaborators. A de-identified subject ID, COVID-19 status, age in years and sex were almost always included in the sample metadata. The prospective study material was composed of cDNA or gDNA derived from T cells, B-cell-depleted T cells, or PBMCs. Deeply sampled blood TCRbeta repertoires from subjects exposed to, actively infected with, or recovered from COVID-19 were included in the dataset. Where available, HLA class I and class II types were taken from metadata supplied by the sample provider and were not determined by assay-based typing. The repertoires were made available in a free public database intended to serve as a resource for research on the immune response to SARS-CoV-2.

Concerning this clone: Its antigen is not yet known. No quality values exist for individual bases; no much larger clone is one base distant.

The paper as a whole reports these results and caveats: The quantity of clinical and demographic metadata differed by source and by participant and was supplied without curation.

The immunoSEQ Assay, a bias-controlled multiplex PCR, was used to amplify TCRbeta CDR3 regions from genomic DNA. Processing in the source paper ran as follows. The number of nucleated cells in each sample was estimated from the amplification of reference gene primers within the assay. Sequence reads were collapsed and filtered to measure the absolute abundance of every unique TCRbeta CDR3 rearrangement. Productive Simpson clonality was computed per sample as the square root of Simpson's diversity index over productive rearrangements. The table comes from immuneACCESS by way of TCRdb, which keeps in-frame sequences with V and J called. Part of the clones is missing from these tables; in studies checked, under half for an unresolved V gene and the rest for unknown reasons. That table furnishes V, J and clone size, whereas the DNA furnished D and trimming. The sample profile shows 350,000 to 450,000 clones; nearly 90% of them were found once. The top ten clones comprise 1.5% to 2% of the sample.

At the junction V is shortened by 4 bases and J by 4 bases; bases outside the gene matches: 4. Its CDR3 holds 13 amino acids, cysteine through phenylalanine. Of the read, only the CDR3 DNA is kept; its 39 bases are in frame from base 1. Based on the germline V gene, the CDR1 and CDR2 sequences are SGHRS and YFSETQ. Participants in the prospective study were enrolled through a virtual design, were aged about 18 to 100 years, and lived in roughly 24 United States geographic areas. In the prospective study, cohorts were assigned on the basis of participant-reported clinical history obtained from a screening survey and a study questionnaire. For ImmuneRACE Cohort 3, a participant was defined as recovered based on two consecutive negative NP/OP PCR tests, clearance by a healthcare professional, or resolution of symptoms. Mobile phlebotomists in the prospective study collected whole blood, serum and a nasopharyngeal or oropharyngeal swab from every participant. Participants in the prospective study had the option to provide additional blood draws and questionnaires over a roughly 2-month period. Prospective study blood samples were shipped either frozen or at room temperature before DNA extraction.

The rearranged chain carries TRBV5-1 and TRBJ1-1, and TRBD1 aligns with 7 junction nucleotides. Material for sequencing was PBMCs or T cells enriched from blood (not recorded which). The receptor was derived from a woman in her twenties or thirties who had recovered from COVID-19. In nucleotide form, the sequence is TGCGCCAGCAGCCTAGGACAGGCCACTGAAGCTTTCTTT. It translates to CASSLGQATEAFF.